This T cell receptor (beta chain) was sequenced for a study of T cell responses to AZD1222 COVID-19 vaccine. Germline-derived CDR1 and CDR2 are ENHRY and SYGVKD. V lost 0 bases and J 8 bases, leaving 11 bases between the germline ends. The CDR3 length is 15 residues. Repertoires were generated with immunoSEQ multiplex PCR, while TCRdb's copy carries only in-frame clones and drops some. The profile shows 130,000 to 150,000 clones, approximately 90% of them singletons. The chain recombines TRBV10-3 with TRBJ1-6, with unresolved D. This specimen was peripheral blood, taken on day 0 of MenACWY control vaccination. This receptor was identified in an adult in good health. The CDR3 here is CAISESAGGDSPLHF. Written as DNA, the CDR3 is TGTGCCATCAGTGAGTCCGCTGGCGGGGATTCACCCCTCCACTTT.